This T cell receptor (beta chain) was retrieved from a study of CD39 and CD103 CD8 tumor-infiltrating T cells. This clone was observed a handful of times. TCRdb's table, derived via immunoSEQ multiplex PCR, lists solely in-frame clones and lacks some. The sample shows a few thousand clones, 65% to 85% of them seen only once. The sample was CD8+ T cells sorted from blood. Subset: total memory CD8 T cells (CD45RA-CCR7+/-) from blood or uninvolved lymph node. This TCR was recovered from a human donor with head and neck squamous cell carcinoma.

This chain's CDR3 is CASSRGQGAAGELFF. Here the CDR3 DNA reads TGCGCCAGCAGCCGGGGACAGGGGGCCGCCGGGGAGCTGTTTTTT. The chain is built from TRBV4-1 and TRBJ2-2; 12 nucleotides agree with TRBD1. Germline V gives CDR1 MGHRA, CDR2 YSYEKL. The length of the CDR3 is 15 residues. After removal of 4 bases from V and 6 bases from J, the junction contained 3 bases not matched to a gene.